This T cell receptor (beta chain) was captured in a study of human T cells and chemical hapten exposure. Study information: 0.01% DPC was applied to the upper back in patch tests, which were read at 6 days.

Individual cDNA molecules in this library carried unique molecular identifiers. TCRdb re-analysed the RACE reads in MiXCR, keeping a single row per CDR3 protein. The sample consists of around 80,000 distinct CDR3 sequences, about 6.3% of them appearing once. Study-wide results and caveats: Expanded TCRs produced significantly more large CDR3 similarity clusters than controls did.

Described time point: patch test 2, 6 weeks after DPC sensitization. As for treatment: therapeutic diphenylcyclopropenone sensitization with weekly scalp DPC. Between the trimmed V and J ends, which lost 5 bases and 3 bases, there was a span of 11 bases. The CDR3 is 14 amino acids. Germline values: CDR1 SNHLY, CDR2 FYNNEI. This clonotype has a count of ten or more. Antigen: not known. The source is a woman younger than 45 with alopecia areata. Some clones in this sample may be carry-over from other donors' samples. The chain couples TRBV2 to TRBJ1-5; possible D gene TRBD1, 5 bases. This material consisted of whole blood, taken in connection with sensitization to the hapten diphenylcyclopropenone (DPC). CDR3 sequence: CASSPDRNNQPQHF. CDR3 in DNA: TGTGCCAGCAGTCCCGACAGAAACAATCAGCCCCAGCATTTT. Full variable domain (missing parts from reference TRBV2 and TRBJ1-5): EPEVTQTPSHQVTQMGQEVILRCVPISNHLYFYWYRQILGQKVEFLVSFYNNEISEKSEIFDDQFSVERPDGSNFTLKIRSTKLEDSAMYFCASSPDRNNQPQHFGDGTRLSIL.